The source of this TCR beta chain is a study of CD8 T cells in cerebrospinal fluid in Alzheimer's disease (dated by TCRdb to 2018 to 2020). Notes on the research overall: To assess CSF T cell clonal expansion, the study used two single-cell approaches: plate-based nested PCR sequencing and droplet-based sequencing. The study examined whether cerebrospinal fluid from healthy elderly individuals and from patients with neurodegenerative disease contained clonally expanded T cells. The droplet-based CSF analysis comparing patients with controls included 10 or so healthy controls (fewer than 12,000 cells) and 10 or so patients with MCI or Alzheimer's disease (10,391 cells). A total of 20 to 30 samples were covered by the CSF gene-expression analysis, in which Parkinson's disease patients were included. The paper's findings and limits, for the study overall: The largest CSF clone made up a higher percentage of TCRs in patients with MCI or Alzheimer's disease than in controls. Only samples with detectable clones (around 11 healthy, 5 MCI, 5 AD, 6 PD) were included in the overall clonality comparison. When data were pooled, most of the 6 Alzheimer's patients but only 1 of 10 healthy subjects had a highly expanded clone, defined as at least 3% of TCRs. The authors cautioned that detecting EBV-specific TCRs in CSF does not establish a causal link between EBV and Alzheimer's disease. The EBV-specific clones were neither the most highly expanded clones nor enriched among patients.

All participants were free of acute infectious disease and in good physical condition. Live CSF cells for droplet-based sequencing were sorted with a live/dead marker. CSF was obtained by lumbar puncture, and immune cells were pelleted by centrifugation at 300g. CSF samples were checked for red blood cells, and any sample contaminated with blood was excluded. CSF cells were cryopreserved in freezing medium, frozen overnight at -80 degrees C, and subsequently stored in liquid nitrogen. CSF samples were stored for less than six months before analysis. Spanning cysteine to phenylalanine, the CDR3 consists of 11 amino acids. DNA was not recorded. Sequences DFQATT (CDR1) and SNEGSKA (CDR2) are obtained from the germline V gene (reference sequence). This clonotype registers as medium-sized (0.01 to 0.1%) by frequency; no count is noted. Its specific antigen is unknown. Libraries were built with 10x single-cell sequencing. Profiling of CSF cells was done with 10X Genomics single-cell V(D)J and 5' gene-expression libraries. An Illumina NextSeq550 was used to sequence CSF single-cell TCR libraries. The paper's data handling went like this. V(D)J reads were aligned to the vdj-GRCh38 alts ensemble 2.0.0 reference and processed with the Cell Ranger vdj pipeline. A clonotype was defined as a group of cell barcodes sharing the same set of productive CDR3 nucleotide sequences. To link clonality with transcriptional profiles, clonotype information was incorporated into Seurat v3.0 gene-expression metadata. Exclusion was applied to CSF cells with more than 1,800 genes, more than 7,500 UMIs or more than 10% mitochondrial reads. CDR3-beta sequences were compared against VDJdb to identify TCRs with known antigen specificity. The network analysis of clone sharing was performed with the R package qgraph and was limited to TCRs that had complete alpha and beta chains. The reads went through TCRdb reprocessing, and each CDR3 protein sequence gets one entry with no DNA. It is TCRdb's table, rather than the study itself, that gives the V and J calls and clone size. The sample table holds about 1,100 distinct CDR3 sequences. The ten largest make up 7.8% of the sample.

The sequencing input was cerebrospinal fluid. This TCR came from a human donor in good health. The chain links TRBV20-1 with TRBJ1-3. The CDR3 region: CSAKQGNTIYF.